The 30 T cell receptor beta chains in this list originate from one sample, sequenced in a study of regulatory T cells in long-lasting Graves disease. Time point indicated: persistent/refractory GD, antithyroid drugs over 5 years with positive TRAb. With RNA extracted from PBMCs as input, the TCR library was made. Researchers made TCR beta libraries by using iRepertoire HTBI primers and running Arm-PCR on CDR3 regions. TCRdb called the multiplex PCR reads again in MiXCR, with one record for every CDR3 protein. The sample consists of approximately 400,000 distinct CDR3 sequences, approximately 25% of them appearing once. This specimen was peripheral blood mononuclear cells (PBMCs), taken when the disease was refractory, from a patient treated with antithyroid drugs. Receptors originate from a middle-aged woman with Graves disease.

This clonotype was counted ten times or more. The rearrangement joins TRBV11-2 to TRBJ2-5, with 13 nucleotides matching TRBD2. Germline CDR1 reads SGHAT; CDR2 reads FQNNGV. This CDR3 comprises 19 residues. Germline trimming cut 1 base from V and 4 bases from J; bases unmatched to any gene: 12. CDR3 sequence (DNA): TGTGCCAGCAGCTTAGTGTTACTTTCTGGACTAGCGGGAGTAGAGACCCAGTACTTC. Its translation is CASSLVLLSGLAGVETQYF.

The gene calls are TRBV29-1 and TRBJ2-7; D is unresolved. Trimming removed 7 bases at V and 4 bases at J, with 17 bases between. This CDR3 region has 13 residues. CDR1 and CDR2 (germline): SQVTM, ANQGSEA. The CDR3 loop is CSALLGLGYEQYF. As DNA, the CDR3 is TGCAGCGCCTTACTGGGCCTCGGTTACGAGCAGTACTTC.

A remark on this clonotype: A read error may be the cause here, since a much bigger clone is one base away. The CDR3, as DNA: TGTGCCAGCAGTCTGGGGAGAGATTATCAGCCCCAGCATTTT. Translating gives CASSLGRDYQPQHF. The chain employs TRBV28 and TRBJ1-5; D remains unclear. The V gene lost 5 bases and the J gene lost 5 bases, with 13 bases spanning the gap. Germline lookup yields CDR1 MDHEN and CDR2 SYDVKM. The CDR3 spans 14 residues.

V usage is TRBV19 and J usage is TRBJ2-1, with D hard to call. Germline V gene sequence: CDR1 LNHDA, CDR2 SQIVND (reference sequence). This CDR3 is 14 amino acids long. Trimming shortened V by 3 bases and J by 6 bases, and 12 bases separated the two germline ends. Here the CDR3 DNA reads TGTGCCAGTAGTATGCGTTTCTTAGGCAATGAGCAGTTCTTC. Translation: CASSMRFLGNEQFF.

This clonotype was observed at least ten times. The chain has TRBV28 and TRBJ2-7; 8 nucleotides line up with TRBD2. The CDR3 is 16 amino acids. Losses at the gene ends were 3 bases for V and 7 bases for J; bases not matched to a gene: 14. Germline lookup yields CDR1 MDHEN and CDR2 SYDVKM. CDR3 in amino acids: CASSFSREAKNREQYF. CDR3 bases: TGTGCCAGCAGTTTCTCGCGGGAGGCTAAGAATAGGGAGCAGTACTTC.

The chain joins TRBV7-2 to TRBJ2-2, with D possibly TRBD2 on 5 matching bases. Germline CDR1 reads SGHTA; CDR2 reads FQGNSA. V lost 2 bases and J lost 6, with 25 bases in between. The CDR3 covers 19 residues. This chain's CDR3 is CASSLHPPEAVELAGELFF. The CDR3 DNA reads TGTGCCAGCAGCTTACACCCACCGGAAGCGGTGGAGCTCGCCGGGGAGCTGTTTTTT.

The CDR3 loop reads CASSYSSSGKTYF. CDR3 sequence (DNA): TGTGCCAGCAGTTACTCGTCCAGCGGGAAGACGTACTTC. The rearrangement joins TRBV6-5 to TRBJ2-7, with 7 bases that match TRBD2. The CDR3 runs 13 residues. V lost 0 bases to trimming and J lost 12 bases; unmatched junction nucleotides: 8. The germline CDR1 and CDR2 sequences are MNHEY and SVGAGI.

This clonotype came up a few times. This chain joins TRBV7-9 and TRBJ2-2, with unresolved D. Trimming pared 5 bases from V and 5 bases from J, leaving 9 bases between. The length of the CDR3 is 13 residues. Germline CDR1 is SEHNR and CDR2 is FQNEAQ (reference sequence). The CDR3 DNA reads TGTGCCAGCAGCCCCTCCGAGACCGGGGAGCTGTTTTTT. Protein: CASSPSETGELFF.

A word on this clonotype: A read error may be the cause here, since a much bigger clone is one base away. The chain combines TRBV10-3 with TRBJ2-4; unclear D gene. Germline CDR1 is ENHRY and CDR2 is SYGVKD. The CDR3 is 13 amino acids. CDR3 protein: CAISESGWNIQCF. The CDR3 nucleotides read TGTGCCATCAGTGAGTCGGGTTGGAACATTCAGTGCTTC.

The chain is built from TRBV12-3 or TRBV12-4 and TRBJ1-1; the D is unclear. The CDR3 covers 12 residues. Trimming removed 2 bases from V and 6 bases from J, with 7 bases in between. The CDR3 is CASSLSMSEAFF. CDR3 sequence (DNA): TGTGCCAGCAGTTTAAGTATGTCTGAAGCTTTCTTT.

The rearrangement joins TRBV4-1 to TRBJ1-1; perhaps TRBD1 as D (5 bases). Trimming cost V 4 bases and J 7 bases, with 13 bases left between them. CDR1 is MGHRA, CDR2 YSYEKL, per germline. This CDR3 comprises 13 residues. CDR3 sequence (DNA): TGCGCCAGCAGCCGGGGACCGACAGTTGAAGCTTTCTTT. It specifies CASSRGPTVEAFF.

This clonotype was seen many times. The J gene is TRBJ2-7, the V gene TRBV28; D possibly matches TRBD1 or TRBD2 (7 bases each). Trimming pared 11 bases from V and 9 bases from J, leaving 20 bases between. Per the germline V gene, CDR1 is MDHEN and CDR2 is SYDVKM. The CDR3 sequence is 12 residues long. This chain's CDR3 is CALGTAGLGQYF. In DNA, the CDR3 is TGTGCCCTCGGGACAGCGGGGTTGGGGCAGTACTTC.

There are a few counts of this clonotype. This chain uses TRBV20-1 with TRBJ1-5; D gene uncertain. V lost 0 bases, J lost 6 bases, and 18 bases lay in between. The CDR3 length is 16 residues. Germline V gives CDR1 DFQATT, CDR2 SNEGSKA (reference sequence). CDR3 region: CSARETLGGWGQPQHF. CDR3 DNA sequence: TGCAGTGCTAGAGAAACCTTGGGCGGGTGGGGTCAGCCCCAGCATTTT.

This clonotype was seen at least ten times. V usage is TRBV2 and J usage is TRBJ1-1, with D uncertain. The CDR3 has 14 residues. Germline CDR1 and CDR2: SNHLY and FYNNEI. V lost 9 bases, J lost 1 base, and 15 bases lay in between. CDR3 in amino acids: CASWGLVGNTEAFF. In DNA form, the CDR3 reads TGTGCCAGTTGGGGATTGGTAGGGAACACTGAAGCTTTCTTT.

Notes on this clonotype: A clone one base away is much larger, so this may be a read error. V and J are TRBV28 and TRBJ1-3; weak D call: TRBD1 (6 bases). There are 16 residues in the CDR3. Looked up from germline, CDR1 is MDHEN and CDR2 is SYDVKM. The DNA of the CDR3 is TGTGCCGGCAGTTTGCCAGGGGAATTCTCTGGAAACACCATATATTTT. Translation: CAGSLPGEFSGNTIYF. The full variable domain, its missing parts supplied by reference TRBV28 and TRBJ1-3, is DVKVTQSSRYLVKRTGEKVFLECVQDMDHENMFWYRQDPGLGLRLIYFSYDVKMKEKGDIPEGYSVSREKKERFSLILESASTNQTSMYLCAGSLPGEFSGNTIYFGEGSWLTVV.

This clonotype was observed many times. V is TRBV28 and J is TRBJ1-1; D remains unclear. This CDR3 is 12 amino acids long. CDR1 and CDR2 (germline): MDHEN, SYDVKM. The germline V and J ends were trimmed by 3 bases and 6 bases, with 8 bases remaining between them. CDR3 sequence: CASSLQNPEAFF. The CDR3 DNA reads as TGTGCCAGCAGTTTGCAAAACCCTGAAGCTTTCTTT.

Notes on this clonotype: Since a much larger clone is just one base distant, this may be a read error. The DNA of the CDR3 is TGCAGTGCTGTCCGGGCCCAGGGAGACGAGCGGTACTTC. This sequence encodes CSAVRAQGDERYF. This chain links TRBV20-1 with TRBJ2-7; D tentatively fits TRBD1 or TRBD2 (5 bases each). The CDR3 length is 13 residues. Germline V gene sequence: CDR1 DFQATT, CDR2 SNEGSKA (reference sequence).

The chain uses TRBV11-2 and TRBJ2-7, with 8 bases aligning to TRBD2. This CDR3 has 16 residues. The germline V gene encodes CDR1 SGHAT and CDR2 FQNNGV. After removal of 4 bases from V and 8 bases from J, the junction contained 16 bases not matched to a gene. The CDR3 reads CASSSLRGGYTVKQYF. The CDR3 DNA is TGTGCCAGCAGCTCGTTACGGGGGGGCTACACCGTAAAGCAGTACTTC. The full variable domain, with the rest looked up from reference TRBV11-2 and TRBJ2-7, is EAGVAQSPRYKIIEKRQSVAFWCNPISGHATLYWYQQILGQGPKLLIQFQNNGVVDDSQLPKDRFSAERLKGVDSTLKIQPAKLEDSAVYLCASSSLRGGYTVKQYFGPGTRLTVT.

To note about this clonotype: This may be a read error, as it is one base from a much larger clone. V is TRBV12-3 or TRBV12-4 and J is TRBJ1-4, with 7 bases lining up with TRBD1. This CDR3 region has 13 residues. Written as DNA, the CDR3 is TGTGCCGGCAGATTTAAGGGCAGGGGGAAACTGTTTTTT. It encodes CAGRFKGRGKLFF.

This clonotype has just a few counts. This chain links TRBV7-2 with TRBJ1-2; 9 bases fit TRBD1. Germline CDR1 reads SGHTA; CDR2 reads FQGNSA. V lost 1 base to trimming and J lost 0 bases; unmatched junction nucleotides: 9. CDR3 length: 18 amino acids. The CDR3 DNA reads as TGTGCCAGCAGCTTAGACGTCCCGGGACAGGGTTCTAACTATGGCTACACCTTC. Protein sequence: CASSLDVPGQGSNYGYTF. Full variable domain (outside the CDR3, taken from reference TRBV7-2 and TRBJ1-2): GAGVSQSPSNKVTEKGKDVELRCDPISGHTALYWYRQSLGQGLEFLIYFQGNSAPDKSGLPSDRFSAERTGGSVSTLTIQRTQQEDSAVYLCASSLDVPGQGSNYGYTFGSGTRLTVV.

J is TRBJ1-5 and V is TRBV19, with D hard to call. The length of the CDR3 is 15 residues. CDR1 LNHDA and CDR2 SQIVND come from the germline V gene (reference sequence). V was trimmed by 6 bases and J by 2 bases, leaving 14 bases between them. CDR3 nucleotide sequence: TGTGCCAGTAGGCGAGATGGGGAAGGCAATCAGCCCCAGCATTTT. It is translated as CASRRDGEGNQPQHF.

The chain has TRBV5-1 and TRBJ2-5, with D possibly being TRBD1 (6 bases). This CDR3 is 15 amino acids long. The V end was cut by 4 bases, the J end by 1 base, with 14 bases between. Germline V gene data show CDR1 as SGHRS and CDR2 as YFSETQ. The CDR3: CASSITRTVQETQYF. The CDR3 DNA reads TGCGCCAGCAGCATAACCCGGACAGTCCAAGAGACCCAGTACTTC.

The V gene is TRBV18, the J gene TRBJ2-4; D might be TRBD1 (6 bases). The CDR3 spans 13 residues. V gave up 2 bases and J gave up 8 bases, with 10 bases separating them. CDR1 is KGHSH and CDR2 is LQKENI in the germline V gene. In DNA, the CDR3 is TGTGCCAGCTCACCAGGGCAGGGGTACATTCAGTACTTC. Translation: CASSPGQGYIQYF.

The table lists this clonotype with many counts. The rearrangement uses TRBV15 and TRBJ1-1; D gene unclear. The CDR3 has 14 amino acids. V lost 0 bases and J 5 bases, leaving 10 bases between the germline ends. The germline V gene encodes CDR1 LNHNV and CDR2 YYDKDF (reference sequence). CDR3 residues: CATSRDWQKTEAFF. The DNA for the CDR3 is TGTGCCACCAGCAGAGATTGGCAGAAAACTGAAGCTTTCTTT.

V and J are TRBV24-1 and TRBJ2-1, with D maybe TRBD2 (5 bases). Trimming shortened V by 9 bases and J by 3 bases, and 11 bases separated the two germline ends. Germline CDR1 reads KGHDR; CDR2 reads SFDVKD. The CDR3 spans 13 residues. The CDR3 here is CATGGSNYNEQFF. CDR3 coding DNA: TGTGCCACCGGCGGGTCAAACTACAATGAGCAGTTCTTC.

This clonotype was counted ten times or more. V usage is TRBV6-2 or TRBV6-3 and J usage is TRBJ2-1; the D gene is possibly TRBD1 (6 bases). Trimming took 2 bases from V and 1 from J, leaving 15 bases between them. The germline V gene encodes CDR1 MNHEY and CDR2 SVGEGT. This CDR3 has 17 amino acids. The CDR3 protein is CASSYLGQTDSYNEQFF. Written as DNA, the CDR3 is TGTGCCAGCAGTTACCTTGGACAGACCGATTCCTACAATGAGCAGTTCTTC.

The CDR3 sequence: CASSYFSGRVYEQYF. The CDR3 DNA follows: TGTGCCAGCAGTTATTTCTCCGGGAGGGTCTACGAGCAGTACTTC. The V gene is TRBV6-5, the J gene TRBJ2-7, with 8 bases lining up with TRBD2. CDR1 and CDR2 from the germline V gene are MNHEY and SVGAGI. The CDR3 length is 15 residues. J gave up 3 bases and V 3 bases, and 7 bases lay outside the gene matches.

The chain employs TRBV4-1 and TRBJ2-5; 7 nucleotides line up with TRBD1. The V gene's germline CDR1 is MGHRA and CDR2 YSYEKL. The length of the CDR3 is 16 residues. V gave up 3 bases and J gave up 2 bases; unmatched junction bases: 9. CDR3 DNA: TGCGCCAGCAGCCACGCGCCACGGGACAGACAAGAGACCCAGTACTTC. This encodes CASSHAPRDRQETQYF.

V and J are TRBV10-3 and TRBJ2-5; D might be TRBD2 (6 bases). V was cut by 4 bases and J by 4 bases, with 13 bases left in between. Germline CDR1 is ENHRY and CDR2 is SYGVKD. The CDR3 is 14 residues long. The CDR3 DNA follows: TGTGCCATCAGTGGGGGAGGCGTACGAGAGACCCAGTACTTC. This sequence encodes CAISGGGVRETQYF.

This clonotype was seen a few times. The gene calls are TRBV7-9 and TRBJ1-4; D remains ambiguous. CDR3 length: 14 residues. The V gene's germline CDR1 is SEHNR and CDR2 FQNEAQ (reference sequence). V was cut by 6 bases and J by 5 bases, with 13 bases left in between. The DNA of the CDR3 is TGTGCCAGCAGGAAATCCGGACCGAATGAAAAACTGTTTTTT. It codes for CASRKSGPNEKLFF.